This T cell receptor beta chain was captured by sequencing in a study of technical replicates of blood from a handful of donors. V shed 4 bases and J 0 bases; nucleotides not matched to a gene: 1. This CDR3 is built from 14 residues. Germline values: CDR1 MNHEY, CDR2 SMNVEV (reference sequence). Clones were sequenced by immunoSEQ multiplex PCR, and TCRdb holds only the in-frame ones, with some missing. In the table there are 72,000 or so clones, about nine tenths of which are singletons. The chain is built from TRBV27 and TRBJ2-7; 9 nucleotides agree with TRBD2. Sequences were obtained from T cells isolated from PBMCs. This receptor was taken from a human donor in good health. The CDR3 protein is CASSYSGGSYEQYF. CDR3 in DNA: TGTGCCAGCAGTTATAGCGGGGGCTCCTACGAGCAGTACTTC.